This TCR beta chain was identified in a study of blood T cell repertoires in COVID-19. Background on the study: Sites across the United States, Italy and Spain contributed samples from acute and convalescent COVID-19. The analysed material was cDNA or gDNA that came from T cells, B-cell-depleted T cells, or PBMCs.

Authors' processing steps: Reference gene primer amplification yielded estimated nucleated cell counts. Some clones are missing from TCRdb's copy, which holds only in-frame ones; the method was immunoSEQ multiplex PCR. The V and J calls and clone size were taken over from that table, and D and trimming were inferred from the DNA. Of about 50,000 clones in the sample, 86% were seen once. V lost 4 bases and J lost 3, with 16 bases in between. The germline V gene has CDR1 MNHEY and CDR2 SMNVEV (reference sequence). The CDR3 is 16 amino acids. This TCR was sampled from a woman in her fifties or sixties with acute or convalescent COVID-19. The sequenced sample was peripheral blood. The chain links TRBV27 to TRBJ1-5; D is unresolved. The DNA for the CDR3 is TGTGCCAGCAGTTCCGGAGGACGGCCCTTCAATCAGCCCCAGCATTTT. This gives the protein CASSSGGRPFNQPQHF.